The T cell receptor (beta chain) under discussion was sequenced for a study of control samples from healthy donors and cancer patients. Profiled with immunoSEQ multiplex PCR; TCRdb holds only in-frame clones, not every one. The table has about 46,000 clones, 88% seen once. Per the germline V gene, CDR1 is DFQATT and CDR2 is SNEGSKA (reference sequence). V gave up 7 bases and J gave up 3 bases, with 13 bases separating them. The CDR3 runs 13 residues. This clonotype originated in a middle-aged man with head and neck cancer. Sequencing input: PBMCs. The chain employs TRBV20-1 and TRBJ1-3, with unresolved D. The CDR3 reads CSVSSQVGNTIYF. The CDR3 bases are TGCAGTGTTAGTTCGCAGGTTGGAAACACCATATATTTT.